These 21 T cell receptor beta chains were sequenced from one sample in a study of blood T cell repertoires in COVID-19. Profiling relied on immunoSEQ multiplex PCR, and the TCRdb table lists in-frame clones only, not all of them. This table has over 20,000 clones, approximately 80% appearing once. Sequences were obtained from peripheral blood. The receptor source for this set is a man aged 70-80 years with acute or convalescent COVID-19.

This chain links TRBV4-2 with TRBJ1-1, with 10 bases matching TRBD1. The germline V gene encodes CDR1 LGHNA and CDR2 YNFKEQ. V trimming: 4 bases; J trimming: 1 base; junction bases outside the gene matches: 6. CDR3 length: 16 residues. For the CDR3, the DNA is TGTGCCAGCAGCCCCTGGACAGGGGGTGGGAACACTGAAGCTTTCTTT. Translated, it gives CASSPWTGGGNTEAFF.

This sequence joins TRBV5-1 and TRBJ1-5; no reliable D call. CDR3 length: 14 residues. Between the trimmed V and J ends, which lost 0 bases and 5 bases, there was a span of 9 bases. Germline CDR1 reads SGHRS; CDR2 reads YFSETQ. CDR3 region: CASSLDAADQPQHF. CDR3 bases: TGCGCCAGCAGCTTGGATGCGGCGGATCAGCCCCAGCATTTT.

The chain recombines TRBV5-1 with TRBJ2-6, with D perhaps TRBD1 (6 bases). The CDR3 spans 15 residues. V dropped 4 bases and J dropped 4 bases, with 12 bases sitting between them. Germline assignment: CDR1 SGHRS and CDR2 YFSETQ. The CDR3 nucleotides are TGCGCCAGCAGCACGACAGGATCCGGGGCCAACGTCCTGACTTTC. As protein: CASSTTGSGANVLTF.

The chain is built from TRBV19 and TRBJ1-5, with D unclear. The CDR3 runs to 13 residues. V lost 7 bases, J lost 5 bases, and 12 bases lay in between. Germline V CDR1 and CDR2: LNHDA, SQIVND (reference sequence). The CDR3 protein is CASTPDGDQPQHF. CDR3 nucleotides: TGTGCCAGTACCCCGGACGGGGATCAGCCCCAGCATTTT. The full variable domain, in which reference TRBV19 and TRBJ1-5 provide the parts outside the CDR3, is DGGITQSPKYLFRKEGQNVTLSCEQNLNHDAMYWYRQDPGQGLRLIYYSQIVNDFQKGDIAEGYSVSREKKESFPLTVTSAQKNPTAFYLCASTPDGDQPQHFGDGTRLSIL.

The gene calls are TRBV10-3 and TRBJ1-2; a weak D match, TRBD1 (5 bases). Germline V gives CDR1 ENHRY, CDR2 SYGVKD. V was trimmed by 1 base and J by 6 bases, leaving 12 bases between them. The CDR3 spans 14 residues. The chain's CDR3 is CAISEYNGGDGYTF. The CDR3 DNA is TGTGCCATCAGTGAGTACAACGGAGGGGATGGCTACACCTTC.

The table lists this clone with a few counts. V usage is TRBV6-2 or TRBV6-3 and J usage is TRBJ1-2; 10 nucleotides line up with TRBD1. After removal of 2 bases from V and 2 bases from J, the junction contained 2 bases not matched to a gene. CDR3 length: 15 amino acids. Germline V gene data show CDR1 as MNHEY and CDR2 as SVGEGT. CDR3 bases: TGTGCCAGCAGTTACCCGGGACAGGGGAACTATGGCTACACCTTC. It yields the protein CASSYPGQGNYGYTF.

CDR3 nucleotide sequence: TGTGCCACTCCTCGGGCGGACAGCTTCGAATCACCCCTCCACTTT. Translation: CATPRADSFESPLHF. The chain recombines TRBV6-5 with TRBJ1-6, with D perhaps matching TRBD1 (6 bases). The CDR3 spans 15 residues. Germline CDR1 and CDR2: MNHEY and SVGAGI. V was clipped by 10 bases and J by 10 bases, with 23 bases between them.

The rearrangement links TRBV29-1 to TRBJ2-2, with D possibly TRBD1 on 5 matching bases. Trimming left V 5 bases short and J 3 bases short, with 13 bases between. This CDR3 comprises 14 residues. Germline V gene sequence: CDR1 SQVTM, CDR2 ANQGSEA. Here the CDR3 reads CSVSPTGDTGELFF. The CDR3 DNA reads as TGCAGCGTTTCCCCTACAGGAGACACCGGGGAGCTGTTTTTT.

This clone was counted only a few times. The chain uses TRBV18 and TRBJ1-3, with a possible D match to TRBD1 (5 bases). Between the trimmed V and J ends, which lost 3 bases and 3 bases, there was a span of 15 bases. The germline CDR1 and CDR2 sequences are KGHSH and LQKENI. This CDR3 is built from 16 residues. This CDR3 is CASSPSSGFDGNTIYF. CDR3 in DNA: TGTGCCAGCTCACCTTCGTCAGGGTTTGATGGAAACACCATATATTTT.

The chain carries TRBV3-1 (or the pseudogene TRBV3-2) and TRBJ1-6; 8 bases match TRBD1. The CDR3 runs 16 residues. The V segment lost 0 bases and the J segment 11 bases; nucleotides outside the gene matches: 9. The germline V gene has CDR1 LGHDT and CDR2 YNNKEL (reference sequence). DNA for the CDR3: TGTGCCAGCAGCCAAGAGAGGGCAGGGGGCGCGCCACCCCTCCACTTT. Translating it yields CASSQERAGGAPPLHF.

The chain couples TRBV3-1 (or the pseudogene TRBV3-2) to TRBJ1-2; no firm D call. Trimming shortened V by 3 bases and J by 5 bases, and 16 bases separated the two germline ends. Germline assignment: CDR1 LGHDT and CDR2 YNNKEL (reference sequence). The CDR3 length is 15 residues. The chain's CDR3 is CASSQQARSRYGYTF. The DNA for the CDR3 is TGTGCCAGCAGCCAGCAGGCCAGATCCCGTTATGGCTACACCTTC.

The chain recombines TRBV10-3 with TRBJ1-4; D uncertain. Deletions cut 2 bases from V and 8 bases from J, with 9 bases between. CDR1 ENHRY and CDR2 SYGVKD come from the germline V gene. The CDR3 contains 13 residues. The CDR3 loop is CAISEVPTEKLFF. The CDR3 DNA follows: TGTGCCATCAGTGAGGTCCCCACAGAAAAACTGTTTTTT.

The V call is TRBV6-2 or TRBV6-3, the J call TRBJ2-2; tentatively, D is TRBD1 (5 bases). The CDR3 runs 17 residues. The germline CDR1 and CDR2 sequences are MNHEY and SVGEGT. V was shortened by 4 bases and J by 7 bases, with 22 bases between the two germline ends. CDR3 region: CASSSLPPAGISGELFF. As DNA, the CDR3 is TGTGCCAGCAGTTCCCTACCCCCGGCAGGGATAAGCGGGGAGCTGTTTTTT.

This sequence joins TRBV6-2 or TRBV6-3 and TRBJ2-1; TRBD2 might be the D (6 bases). Trimming shortened V by 4 bases and J by 0 bases, and 7 bases separated the two germline ends. Germline values: CDR1 MNHEY, CDR2 SVGEGT. This CDR3 comprises 14 residues. CDR3 amino acids: CASSLGGSYNEQFF. Here the CDR3 DNA reads TGTGCCAGCAGTTTGGGGGGCTCCTACAATGAGCAGTTCTTC.

The gene calls are TRBV5-6 and TRBJ1-1; 7 nucleotides align to TRBD1. V shed 4 bases, J shed 4 bases, and the junction held 7 bases outside the gene matches. Germline values: CDR1 SGHDT, CDR2 YYEEEE. The CDR3 has 14 residues. CDR3 protein: CASSRQGGGTEAFF. The CDR3 DNA reads as TGTGCCAGCAGCCGACAGGGTGGTGGCACTGAAGCTTTCTTT. The entire variable domain, with the rest obtained from reference TRBV5-6 and TRBJ1-1, is as follows: DAGVTQSPTHLIKTRGQQVTLRCSPKSGHDTVSWYQQALGQGPQFIFQYYEEEERQRGNFPDRFSGHQFPNYSSELNVNALLLGDSALYLCASSRQGGGTEAFFGQGTRLTVV.

This CDR3 reads CASSYGAQGNNSPLHF. CDR3 sequence (DNA): TGTGCCAGCAGTTACGGCGCCCAGGGAAACAATTCACCCCTCCACTTT. The chain uses TRBV6-5 and TRBJ1-6, with a tentative D call TRBD1 (5 bases). The CDR3 runs 16 residues. Germline V gene data show CDR1 as MNHEY and CDR2 as SVGAGI. Trimming pared 2 bases from V and 7 bases from J, leaving 15 bases between.

The chain uses TRBV2 and TRBJ2-1, with 11 positions matching TRBD1. V dropped 6 bases and J dropped 7; count of bases not matched to a gene: 5. This CDR3 contains 14 residues. Per germline, CDR1 SNHLY and CDR2 FYNNEI. The CDR3, as DNA: TGTGCCAGCAGAGGACAGGGGGCTGAAAATGAGCAGTTCTTC. Its translation is CASRGQGAENEQFF. Using reference TRBV2 and TRBJ2-1 for the parts outside the CDR3, the full variable domain is EPEVTQTPSHQVTQMGQEVILRCVPISNHLYFYWYRQILGQKVEFLVSFYNNEISEKSEIFDDQFSVERPDGSNFTLKIRSTKLEDSAMYFCASRGQGAENEQFFGPGTRLTVL.

This clone turned up a few times. The CDR3 loop is CASSSGQMNSPLHF. The CDR3 coding sequence is TGTGCCAGCAGCTCCGGACAGATGAATTCACCCCTCCACTTT. V usage is TRBV5-8 and J usage is TRBJ1-6; D is possibly TRBD1 (6 bases). The V gene lost 3 bases and the J gene lost 7 bases, with 11 bases spanning the gap. Germline V lookup: CDR1 SGHTS, CDR2 YDEGEE. This CDR3 comprises 14 residues. Full variable domain (outside the CDR3, taken from reference TRBV5-8 and TRBJ1-6): EAGVTQSPTHLIKTRGQQATLRCSPISGHTSVYWYQQALGLGLQFLLWYDEGEERNRGNFPPRFSGRQFPNYSSELNVNALELEDSALYLCASSSGQMNSPLHFGNGTRLTVT.

The V gene is TRBV28, the J gene TRBJ1-2; D possibly corresponds to TRBD1 (5 bases). V gave up 3 bases and J gave up 4 bases, with 6 bases separating them. This CDR3 has 12 residues. Germline CDR1 is MDHEN and CDR2 is SYDVKM. The CDR3 nucleotides read TGTGCCAGCAGTTTGGGGGGCTATGGCTACACCTTC. It yields the protein CASSLGGYGYTF.

This clone was detected once. This chain uses TRBV11-2 with TRBJ1-1; the D is unclear. The CDR3 loop spans 14 amino acids. Germline CDR1 SGHAT, CDR2 FQNNGV. V lost 1 base and J lost 8, with 14 bases in between. The CDR3 coding sequence is TGTGCCAGCAGCTTAGGGCGACACCAAGGAGAAGCTTTCTTT. It translates to CASSLGRHQGEAFF.

V and J are TRBV7-3 and TRBJ1-1; 7 nucleotides align to TRBD1. Germline CDR1 is SGHTA and CDR2 is FQGTGA. This CDR3 spans 14 amino acids. With V trimmed by 0 bases and J by 6 bases, 4 bases remained unmatched. CDR3 protein: CASSLTQGVSEAFF. In DNA form, the CDR3 reads TGTGCCAGCAGCTTAACGCAGGGGGTCTCTGAAGCTTTCTTT.